The 13 T cell receptor beta chains reported below all come from one sample, sequenced in a study of tumor T cells in aggressive B-cell lymphoma. Clones were read by immunoSEQ multiplex PCR, and TCRdb kept only the in-frame ones, dropping some. The sample has 8,500 to 14,000 clones; about 91% are singletons. Material: tumor tissue. The receptors come from an adult with diffuse large B cell lymphoma.

This clone was detected only once. The chain has TRBV6-6 and TRBJ2-3; 10 bases line up with TRBD2. The CDR3 runs 15 residues. Per germline, CDR1 MNHNY and CDR2 SVGAGI (reference sequence). V lost 6 bases, J lost 2 bases, and 5 bases stayed unmatched. CDR3 nucleotide sequence: TGTGCCAGCAGGCCGACTAGCGGGTCCACAGATACGCAGTATTTT. Its translation is CASRPTSGSTDTQYF.

This clone showed up just once. The chain uses TRBV27 and TRBJ1-4; D might be TRBD1 (5 bases). CDR3 size: 13 residues. Trimming took off 5 bases at V and 7 bases at J, with 11 bases between the two ends. Germline V gene data show CDR1 as MNHEY and CDR2 as SMNVEV (reference sequence). CDR3 protein: CASSPRGGEKLFF. In DNA, the CDR3 is TGTGCCAGCAGTCCCCGGGGGGGTGAAAAACTGTTTTTT.

This clone came up once. The J gene is TRBJ1-3, the V gene TRBV21-1; the DNA was not used to check the table's D call, TRBD1. TRBV21-1 is a recognized pseudogene. CDR3 size: 16 residues. DNA for the CDR3: TGTGCCAGCAGCAATCTTTACAGAACCCCTGGAAACACCATATATTTT. Its translation is CASSNLYRTPGNTIYF.

The rearrangement links TRBV7-2 to TRBJ1-1; D not resolved. V shed 2 bases and J shed 5 bases, with 9 bases lying between them. Germline CDR1 is SGHTA and CDR2 is FQGNSA. The CDR3 sequence is 13 residues long. The DNA of the CDR3 is TGTGCCAGCAGCTTAAATAGTGTGACTGAAGCTTTCTTT. This codes for CASSLNSVTEAFF.

The chain employs TRBV4-2 and TRBJ2-7; 9 bases map to TRBD2. The CDR3 has 18 residues. Per the germline V gene, CDR1 is LGHNA and CDR2 is YNFKEQ. V lost 0 bases to trimming and J lost 2 bases; unmatched junction nucleotides: 11. CDR3 protein: CASSQDRPTSGLTYEQYF. In DNA, the CDR3 is TGTGCCAGCAGCCAAGACCGCCCGACTAGCGGACTGACCTACGAGCAGTACTTC.

The gene calls are TRBV27 and TRBJ2-7; TRBD1 agrees at 8 bases. The germline gives CDR1 MNHEY, CDR2 SMNVEV (reference sequence). V lost 2 bases and J lost 2; bases outside the gene matches: 14. There are 18 residues in the CDR3. The CDR3 spells CASSLHYPQPGQAYEQYF. The CDR3 DNA is TGTGCCAGCAGTTTACACTATCCCCAGCCGGGACAGGCCTACGAGCAGTACTTC.

V is TRBV7-8 and J is TRBJ2-7, with D unclear. The CDR3 extends over 13 amino acids. Trimming took off 3 bases at V and 0 bases at J, with 6 bases between the two ends. In germline, CDR1 is SGHVS, CDR2 FQNEAQ. For the CDR3, the DNA is TGTGCCAGCAGCTTCCCAGACTCCTACGAGCAGTACTTC. Translating it yields CASSFPDSYEQYF.

This clone was found a few times. The chain is built from TRBV27 and TRBJ1-2; D is undetermined. Germline lookup yields CDR1 MNHEY and CDR2 SMNVEV (reference sequence). The germline V and J ends were trimmed by 4 bases and 8 bases, with 14 bases remaining between them. The CDR3 spans 13 residues. In DNA, the CDR3 is TGTGCCAGCAGTTATTACCCGAATGAGGGCTACACCTTC. Encoded protein: CASSYYPNEGYTF.

This clone was counted a single time. The V and J genes are TRBV9 and TRBJ2-6, with no clear D. CDR1 is SGDLS, CDR2 YYNGEE, per germline. With 3 bases removed from V and 0 bases from J, the gap between germline ends came to 13 bases. CDR3 length: 17 residues. CDR3 sequence: CASSALDTASGANVLTF. The CDR3 DNA sequence: TGTGCCAGCAGCGCTTTAGACACCGCCTCTGGGGCCAACGTCCTGACTTTC.

This chain joins TRBV28 and TRBJ2-7; D is unresolved. Germline CDR1 MDHEN, CDR2 SYDVKM. The CDR3 contains 14 residues. With 3 bases removed from V and 4 bases from J, the gap between germline ends came to 13 bases. CDR3 in amino acids: CASSFLSTRYEQYF. The CDR3 DNA sequence: TGTGCCAGCAGTTTCCTCTCCACTCGGTACGAGCAGTACTTC.

The chain links TRBV7-8 to TRBJ2-2; TRBD1 aligns across 7 bases. The junction had 6 bases not matched to a gene; V was cut back by 3 bases and J by 5 bases. Germline assignment: CDR1 SGHVS and CDR2 FQNEAQ. The CDR3 runs 15 residues. The CDR3 loop reads CASSFRQGGTGELFF. DNA for the CDR3: TGTGCCAGCAGCTTTAGACAGGGTGGGACCGGGGAGCTGTTTTTT.

The rearrangement links TRBV29-1 to TRBJ2-1; 7 bases fit TRBD2. The germline CDR1 and CDR2 sequences are SQVTM and ANQGSEA. CDR3 length: 13 residues. The trim removed 3 bases at V and 5 bases at J, leaving 4 bases unmatched. This chain's CDR3 is CSVERERHNEQFF. The CDR3 coding sequence is TGCAGCGTTGAGCGGGAGCGCCACAATGAGCAGTTCTTC.

The gene calls are TRBV7-2 and TRBJ1-5; D is uncertain. Per the germline V gene, CDR1 is SGHTA and CDR2 is FQGNSA. The CDR3 has 13 residues. Trimming took 1 base from V and 2 from J, leaving 3 bases between them. The CDR3 sequence is CASSLGRNQPQHF. In nucleotides, the CDR3 is TGTGCCAGCAGCTTAGGGCGCAATCAGCCCCAGCATTTT.